Listed below are T cell receptor beta chains from one sample, sequenced in a study of T cells in Graves' hyperthyroidism and ophthalmopathy. One entry per CDR3 protein results from TCRdb running MiXCR on the multiplex PCR reads. This table has nearly 600,000 distinct CDR3 sequences, 13% to 15% appearing once. The sample was blood. The source is a woman under 30 with Graves' ophthalmopathy. The CDR3 runs from the conserved cysteine through the conserved F or W. Each record gives: D gene, clone size, V gene, J gene, CDR3 DNA, CDR3 protein. A D gene is named only where the DNA matches it firmly. Clone size, where shown, is once, few, many, or a class for clones that have expanded.

d_call: -
clone_size: many
v_call: TRBV29-1
j_call: TRBJ1-1
cdr3_nt: TGCAGCGTTGAGGAGCAGGGAGGCCAGAACACTGAAGCTTTCTTT
cdr3_aa: CSVEEQGGQNTEAFF

d_call: -
clone_size: few
v_call: TRBV18
j_call: TRBJ2-3
cdr3_nt: TGTGCCAGCTCACCACGGCGGGCCACAGATACGCAGTATTTT
cdr3_aa: CASSPRRATDTQYF

d_call: TRBD1
clone_size: -
v_call: TRBV11-2
j_call: TRBJ1-2
cdr3_nt: TGTGCCAGCGCCCCCCGGGACAGCTATGGCTACACCTTC
cdr3_aa: CASAPRDSYGYTF

d_call: -
clone_size: -
v_call: TRBV4-1
j_call: TRBJ2-7
cdr3_nt: TGCGCCAGCAGCCAAGAGTCGGGCCAGGGATTCTCCTACGAGCAGTACTTC
cdr3_aa: CASSQESGQGFSYEQYF

d_call: -
clone_size: -
v_call: TRBV15
j_call: TRBJ1-1
cdr3_nt: TGTGCCACCAGCAGAGAACAGAACACTGAAGCTTTCTTT
cdr3_aa: CATSREQNTEAFF

d_call: -
clone_size: many
v_call: TRBV20-1
j_call: TRBJ2-7
cdr3_nt: TGCAGTGCTACCCCCCCAGGACAGTACTCCCACCACTACGAGCAGTACTTC
cdr3_aa: CSATPPGQYSHHYEQYF

d_call: -
clone_size: few
v_call: TRBV27
j_call: TRBJ2-3
cdr3_nt: TGTGCCAGCACCGGCGGGGCTACGCAGTATTTT
cdr3_aa: CASTGGATQYF

d_call: -
clone_size: many
v_call: TRBV28
j_call: TRBJ2-1
cdr3_nt: TGTGCCAGCAGTTTATTGTTGGGGGTCAATGAGCAGTTCTTC
cdr3_aa: CASSLLLGVNEQFF

d_call: -
clone_size: many
v_call: TRBV18
j_call: TRBJ1-2
cdr3_nt: TGTGCCAGCTCACCCGCCTCGGGGCCCTATGGCTACACCTTC
cdr3_aa: CASSPASGPYGYTF

d_call: -
clone_size: many
v_call: TRBV4-1
j_call: TRBJ2-5
cdr3_nt: TGCGCCAGCAGCCAAGAAAAGGGTGGGGCGAATCGAGAGACCCAGTACTTC
cdr3_aa: CASSQEKGGANRETQYF

d_call: -
clone_size: -
v_call: TRBV5-4
j_call: TRBJ2-2
cdr3_nt: TGTGCCAGCAGCTCCGCCGACCTGATACAGGGGGGGACCGGGGAGCTGTTTTTT
cdr3_aa: CASSSADLIQGGTGELFF

d_call: -
clone_size: many
v_call: TRBV28
j_call: TRBJ1-4
cdr3_nt: TGTGCCAGCAGTCCCCATGCAACTAATGAAAAACTGTTTTTT
cdr3_aa: CASSPHATNEKLFF

d_call: TRBD2
clone_size: -
v_call: TRBV20-1
j_call: TRBJ2-3
cdr3_nt: TGCAGTGCTAGAGGGACTAGCGGGAGTGGGGGATCTAGCACAGATACGCAGTATTTT
cdr3_aa: CSARGTSGSGGSSTDTQYF

d_call: -
clone_size: -
v_call: TRBV7-9
j_call: TRBJ1-2
cdr3_nt: TGTGCCAGCAGCCAGAGCCGGGCCTATGGCTACACCTTC
cdr3_aa: CASSQSRAYGYTF

d_call: -
clone_size: many
v_call: TRBV20-1
j_call: TRBJ2-3
cdr3_nt: TGCAGTGCTAGAGAGAACGGAGGGCCGGGGGCAGATACGCAGTATTTT
cdr3_aa: CSARENGGPGADTQYF

d_call: TRBD1
clone_size: many
v_call: TRBV27
j_call: TRBJ2-7
cdr3_nt: TGTGCCAGCAGTTCCCCGGGACAGGGTTTCTACGAGCAGTACTTC
cdr3_aa: CASSSPGQGFYEQYF

d_call: TRBD1
clone_size: many
v_call: TRBV11-2
j_call: TRBJ2-1
cdr3_nt: TGTGCCAGCAGCTTAGGGAGGACAGGGGTCTACAATGAGCAGTTCTTC
cdr3_aa: CASSLGRTGVYNEQFF

d_call: -
clone_size: many
v_call: TRBV12-3/TRBV12-4
j_call: TRBJ2-7
cdr3_nt: TGTGCCAGCAGGATCGGACGGATCTACGAGCAGTACTTC
cdr3_aa: CASRIGRIYEQYF

d_call: -
clone_size: -
v_call: TRBV19
j_call: TRBJ1-2
cdr3_nt: TGTGCCAGTAGTACGTGGACCGGAGGTTCTAACTATGGCTACACCTTC
cdr3_aa: CASSTWTGGSNYGYTF

d_call: -
clone_size: few
v_call: TRBV6-1
j_call: TRBJ1-5
cdr3_nt: TGTGCCAGCAATGAGATGGGGGGACGTCAGCCCCAGCATTTT
cdr3_aa: CASNEMGGRQPQHF

d_call: -
clone_size: many
v_call: TRBV20-1
j_call: TRBJ2-5
cdr3_nt: TGCAGTGCTCGACCAGGGGAGACCCAGTACTTC
cdr3_aa: CSARPGETQYF

d_call: -
clone_size: many
v_call: TRBV7-9
j_call: TRBJ1-1
cdr3_nt: TGTGCCAGCAGCATTCTAAGGACAGCTATGAACACTGAAGCTTTCTTT
cdr3_aa: CASSILRTAMNTEAFF

d_call: -
clone_size: few
v_call: TRBV7-7
j_call: TRBJ2-1
cdr3_nt: TGTGCTAGCGCTAATTCCAATGAGCAGTTCTTC
cdr3_aa: CASANSNEQFF

d_call: -
clone_size: many
v_call: TRBV6-5
j_call: TRBJ1-2
cdr3_nt: TGTGCCAGCAGTTACGTTCCCCCCAGGGATGGCTACACCTTC
cdr3_aa: CASSYVPPRDGYTF

d_call: TRBD1
clone_size: many
v_call: TRBV5-6
j_call: TRBJ2-7
cdr3_nt: TGTGCCAGCAGCTTCGGGGACAGGGGGGGCTACGAGCAGTACTTC
cdr3_aa: CASSFGDRGGYEQYF

d_call: TRBD2
clone_size: many
v_call: TRBV11-2
j_call: TRBJ2-1
cdr3_nt: TGTGCCAGCAGCTTAGCTTCGGGAGGATGGTTCTTC
cdr3_aa: CASSLASGGWFF

d_call: TRBD2
clone_size: many
v_call: TRBV19
j_call: TRBJ2-1
cdr3_nt: TGTGCCAGTAGACCACTAGCGGGGGCCCGCAATGAGCAGTTCTTC
cdr3_aa: CASRPLAGARNEQFF

d_call: -
clone_size: -
v_call: TRBV28
j_call: TRBJ1-1
cdr3_nt: TGTGCCAGCAAGACAGAGGAAGCTTTCTTT
cdr3_aa: CASKTEEAFF

d_call: -
clone_size: many
v_call: TRBV28
j_call: TRBJ2-7
cdr3_nt: TGTGCCAGCAAGTACAGGGACGTAATTCCCTACGAGCAGTACTTC
cdr3_aa: CASKYRDVIPYEQYF

d_call: -
clone_size: many
v_call: TRBV6-2/TRBV6-3
j_call: TRBJ2-7
cdr3_nt: TGTGCCAGCAGTGCGGACTATGGTTCCTACGAGCAGTACTTC
cdr3_aa: CASSADYGSYEQYF

d_call: -
clone_size: few
v_call: TRBV19
j_call: TRBJ2-3
cdr3_nt: TGTGCCAGGAAAGAAGCAGATACGCAGTATTTT
cdr3_aa: CARKEADTQYF

d_call: -
clone_size: -
v_call: TRBV3-1
j_call: TRBJ2-7
cdr3_nt: TGTGCCAGCAGGGGCCCGACCGAGCAGTACTTC
cdr3_aa: CASRGPTEQYF

d_call: TRBD2
clone_size: few
v_call: TRBV25-1
j_call: TRBJ2-1
cdr3_nt: TGTGCCAGCAGTGAGGGGACTAGAGTCTTAAATGAGCAGTTCTTC
cdr3_aa: CASSEGTRVLNEQFF

d_call: -
clone_size: many
v_call: TRBV7-8
j_call: TRBJ1-2
cdr3_nt: TGTGCCAGCAGCGGACAGCCTGAAGTAGGCTACACCTTC
cdr3_aa: CASSGQPEVGYTF

d_call: TRBD2
clone_size: -
v_call: TRBV20-1
j_call: TRBJ2-1
cdr3_nt: TGCAGTGCTGGGGACCTTCAGACTAGCGGGAGTTTGAATGAGCAGTTCTTC
cdr3_aa: CSAGDLQTSGSLNEQFF

d_call: -
clone_size: many
v_call: TRBV28
j_call: TRBJ1-1
cdr3_nt: TGTGCCAGCGAAGGTCACGGGGGCACTGAAGCTTTCTTT
cdr3_aa: CASEGHGGTEAFF

d_call: TRBD2
clone_size: many
v_call: TRBV7-8
j_call: TRBJ2-3
cdr3_nt: TGTGCCAGCAGCTTACTAGCGGAGACCACAGATACGCAGTATTTT
cdr3_aa: CASSLLAETTDTQYF

d_call: -
clone_size: few
v_call: TRBV27
j_call: TRBJ1-4
cdr3_nt: TGTGCCACAGGAGGGGGAGCCTACAATGAAAAACTGTTTTTT
cdr3_aa: CATGGGAYNEKLFF

d_call: TRBD2
clone_size: many
v_call: TRBV20-1
j_call: TRBJ2-2
cdr3_nt: TGCAGTGCTAGAGATCTAGGGTTGAGCGGGAGCAACACCGGGGAGCTGTTTTTT
cdr3_aa: CSARDLGLSGSNTGELFF

d_call: TRBD1
clone_size: many
v_call: TRBV2
j_call: TRBJ2-1
cdr3_nt: TGTGCCAGCAGTGAGGACAGGGCTCCGGATCAGCAGTTCTTC
cdr3_aa: CASSEDRAPDQQFF

d_call: TRBD2
clone_size: many
v_call: TRBV7-9
j_call: TRBJ2-1
cdr3_nt: TGTGCCAGCAGCTTAGAAGGCGTGGGACTAGCGGGAAAGTCCTCCTACAATGAGCAGTTCTTC
cdr3_aa: CASSLEGVGLAGKSSYNEQFF

d_call: TRBD2
clone_size: once
v_call: TRBV12-3/TRBV12-4
j_call: TRBJ2-1
cdr3_nt: TGTGCCAGCAGCGGACTAGCGGAGAACAATGAGCAGTTCTTC
cdr3_aa: CASSGLAENNEQFF

d_call: -
clone_size: many
v_call: TRBV28
j_call: TRBJ1-1
cdr3_nt: TGTGCCAGCAGCTTACCGCTGAACACTGAAGCTTTCTTT
cdr3_aa: CASSLPLNTEAFF

d_call: TRBD2
clone_size: few
v_call: TRBV20-1
j_call: TRBJ2-3
cdr3_nt: TGCAGTGCTGGGGGACTAGCGGGAGTAGATACGCAGTATTTT
cdr3_aa: CSAGGLAGVDTQYF

d_call: TRBD1
clone_size: -
v_call: TRBV18
j_call: TRBJ1-3
cdr3_nt: TGTGCCAGCTCACCTCCGGGACAGTACTCAAACACCATATATTTT
cdr3_aa: CASSPPGQYSNTIYF

d_call: TRBD1
clone_size: once
v_call: TRBV6-2/TRBV6-3
j_call: TRBJ2-7
cdr3_nt: TGTGCCAGCAGTTCTCACCAGACAGGGGGGTACGAGCAGTACTTC
cdr3_aa: CASSSHQTGGYEQYF